This TCR beta chain appears in the sequencing data of a study of breast tumors, draining lymph nodes, adjacent tissues. General observations from the study: Most tumor T cells seemingly derive from lymph node, then expand in tumor. That most tumor T cells come from lymph nodes remained unproven.

Breast cancer patients provided tissue from their axillary draining lymph nodes. This clonotype has a handful of counts. Its antigen is undetermined. TCRdb called the multiplex PCR reads again in MiXCR, with one record for every CDR3 protein. The sample consists of about 270,000 distinct CDR3 sequences, 30% to 35% of them appearing once. The ends were cut back, 3 bases at V and 8 bases at J, with 14 bases in the middle. Germline loops: CDR1 GTSNPN, CDR2 SVGIG (reference sequence). The CDR3 sequence is 14 residues long. The receptor comes from a female donor with breast cancer. Some clones in this sample may be carry-over from other donors' samples. The source material was axillary lymph node tissue. V is TRBV30 and J is TRBJ2-6; D might be TRBD2 (6 bases). The CDR3 protein is CAWSSGGLTNVLTF. The CDR3 coding sequence is TGTGCCTGGAGCTCCGGGGGACTGACCAACGTCCTGACTTTC.